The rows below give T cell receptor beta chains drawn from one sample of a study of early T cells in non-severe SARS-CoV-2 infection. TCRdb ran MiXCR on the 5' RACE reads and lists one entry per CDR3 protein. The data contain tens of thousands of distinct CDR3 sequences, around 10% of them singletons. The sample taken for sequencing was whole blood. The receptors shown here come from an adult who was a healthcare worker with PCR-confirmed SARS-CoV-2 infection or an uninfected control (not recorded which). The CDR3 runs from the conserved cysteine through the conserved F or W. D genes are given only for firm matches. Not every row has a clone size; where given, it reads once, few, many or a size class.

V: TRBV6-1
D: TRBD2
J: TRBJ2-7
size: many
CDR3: CASSEALGLAPSGYEQYF
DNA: TGTGCCAGCAGTGAAGCGCTGGGACTAGCGCCCTCAGGATACGAGCAGTACTTC

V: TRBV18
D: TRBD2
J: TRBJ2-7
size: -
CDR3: CASSPPPGGVSEQYF
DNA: TGTGCCAGCTCACCACCTCCGGGAGGGGTAAGCGAGCAGTACTTC

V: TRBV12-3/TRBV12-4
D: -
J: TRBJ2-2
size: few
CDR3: CASSLMVAANTGELFF
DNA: TGTGCCAGCAGTTTAATGGTGGCGGCTAACACCGGGGAGCTGTTTTTT

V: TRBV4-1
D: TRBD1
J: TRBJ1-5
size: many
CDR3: CASSQDGAGGTQPQHF
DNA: TGCGCCAGCAGCCAAGACGGCGCAGGGGGCACTCAGCCCCAGCATTTT

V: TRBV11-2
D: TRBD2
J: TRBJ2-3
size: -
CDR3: CASSRIMTSGGATDTQYF
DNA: TGTGCCAGCAGCCGGATTATGACTAGCGGGGGGGCAACAGATACGCAGTATTTT

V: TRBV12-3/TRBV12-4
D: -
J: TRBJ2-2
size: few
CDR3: CASSYYSRAKGELFF
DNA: TGTGCCAGCAGTTATTACAGTAGAGCGAAGGGGGAGCTGTTTTTT

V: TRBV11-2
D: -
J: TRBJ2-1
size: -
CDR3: CASSPSRASYNEQFF
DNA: TGTGCCAGCAGTCCGAGCAGGGCCTCCTACAATGAGCAGTTCTTC

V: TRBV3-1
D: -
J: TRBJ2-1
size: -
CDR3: CASSQDLDGRSANEQFF
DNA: TGTGCCAGCAGCCAAGATTTGGACGGGAGATCCGCCAATGAGCAGTTCTTC

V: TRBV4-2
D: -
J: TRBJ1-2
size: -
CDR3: CASSQGEGGGARSRNYGYTF
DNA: TGTGCCAGCAGCCAAGGGGAAGGCGGGGGCGCGAGGAGCAGAAACTATGGCTACACCTTC

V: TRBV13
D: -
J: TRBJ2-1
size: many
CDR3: CASSLGLSGAGGNEQFF
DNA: TGTGCCAGCAGCTTAGGGCTTTCGGGGGCCGGGGGCAATGAGCAGTTCTTC

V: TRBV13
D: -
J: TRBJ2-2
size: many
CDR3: CASSTHVDTGELFF
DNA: TGTGCCAGCAGCACCCATGTCGACACCGGGGAGCTGTTTTTT

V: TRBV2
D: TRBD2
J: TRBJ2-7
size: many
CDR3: CASSVLAGGPLYEQYF
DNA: TGTGCCAGCAGTGTGTTGGCGGGAGGGCCCCTCTACGAGCAGTACTTC

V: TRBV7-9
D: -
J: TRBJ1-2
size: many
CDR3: CASSFPGELDGYTF
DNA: TGTGCCAGCAGCTTTCCGGGGGAGCTAGATGGCTACACCTTC

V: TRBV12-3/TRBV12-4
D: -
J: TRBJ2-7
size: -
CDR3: CASRGEGYEQYF
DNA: TGTGCCAGCAGAGGAGAGGGCTACGAGCAGTACTTC

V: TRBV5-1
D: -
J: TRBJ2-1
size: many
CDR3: CASSPEPVDEQFF
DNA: TGCGCCAGCAGTCCCGAACCCGTAGATGAGCAGTTCTTC

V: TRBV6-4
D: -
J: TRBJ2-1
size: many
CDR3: CASSRGWANEQFF
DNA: TGTGCCAGCTCCCGGGGCTGGGCAAATGAGCAGTTCTTC

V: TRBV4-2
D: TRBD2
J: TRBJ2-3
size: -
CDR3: CASSLPGTSGGISTDTQYF
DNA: TGTGCCAGCAGCCTACCTGGGACTAGCGGGGGGATCAGCACAGATACGCAGTATTTT

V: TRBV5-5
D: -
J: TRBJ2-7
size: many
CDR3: CASSLGAASYEQYF
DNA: TGTGCCAGCAGCTTGGGGGCCGCCTCCTACGAGCAGTACTTC

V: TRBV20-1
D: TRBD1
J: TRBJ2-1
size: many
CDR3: CSARGRTGWHEQFF
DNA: TGCAGTGCTAGAGGTCGGACAGGGTGGCATGAGCAGTTCTTC

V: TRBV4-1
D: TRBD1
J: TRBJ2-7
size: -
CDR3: CASSRSDRGYEQYF
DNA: TGCGCCAGCAGCCGATCGGACAGGGGCTACGAGCAGTACTTC

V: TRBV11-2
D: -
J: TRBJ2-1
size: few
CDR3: CASSLQQYNEQFF
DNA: TGTGCCAGCAGCTTACAGCAATACAATGAGCAGTTCTTC

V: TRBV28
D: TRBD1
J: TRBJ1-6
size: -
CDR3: CASRVTGNNSPLHF
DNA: TGTGCCAGCAGGGTGACAGGGAATAATTCACCCCTCCACTTT

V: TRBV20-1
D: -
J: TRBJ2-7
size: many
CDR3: CSVGTVPYEQYF
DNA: TGCAGTGTGGGGACGGTGCCCTACGAGCAGTACTTC

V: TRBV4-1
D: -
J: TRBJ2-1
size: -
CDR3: CASSQDQRRTWRVNEQFF
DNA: TGCGCCAGCAGCCAAGATCAACGGCGGACTTGGAGGGTCAATGAGCAGTTCTTC

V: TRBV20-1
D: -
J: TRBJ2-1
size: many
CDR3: CSVSWGESYNEQFF
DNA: TGCAGTGTCTCCTGGGGGGAATCCTACAATGAGCAGTTCTTC

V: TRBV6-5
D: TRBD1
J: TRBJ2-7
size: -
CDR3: CASSYFGQASYEQYF
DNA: TGTGCCAGCAGTTATTTCGGACAGGCCTCCTACGAGCAGTACTTC

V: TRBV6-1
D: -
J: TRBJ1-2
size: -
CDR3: CASSSPDRQYYGYTF
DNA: TGTGCCAGCAGTTCTCCCGACAGGCAGTACTATGGCTACACCTTC

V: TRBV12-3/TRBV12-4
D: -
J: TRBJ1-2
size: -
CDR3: CASSRGTKGYGYTF
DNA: TGTGCCAGCAGTAGAGGGACAAAAGGGTATGGCTACACCTTC

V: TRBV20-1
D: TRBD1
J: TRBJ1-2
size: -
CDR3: CSANPTGASYGYTF
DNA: TGCAGTGCAAACCCGACAGGGGCAAGCTATGGCTACACCTTC

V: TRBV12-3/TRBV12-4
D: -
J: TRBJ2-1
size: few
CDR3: CASSGARNEQFF
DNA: TGTGCCAGCAGCGGGGCCCGGAATGAGCAGTTCTTC

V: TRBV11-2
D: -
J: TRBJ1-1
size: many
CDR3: CASSLSGGLTEAFF
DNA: TGTGCCAGCAGCTTATCCGGGGGGCTCACTGAAGCTTTCTTT

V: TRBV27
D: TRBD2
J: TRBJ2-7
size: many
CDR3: CASSFGRAYEQYF
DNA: TGTGCCAGCAGTTTCGGGAGGGCCTACGAGCAGTACTTC

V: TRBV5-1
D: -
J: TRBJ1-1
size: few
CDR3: CASSLDSVNTEAFF
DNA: TGCGCCAGCAGCCTCGACAGCGTGAACACTGAAGCTTTCTTT

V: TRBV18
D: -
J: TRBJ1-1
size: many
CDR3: CASSPRSWGTNTEAFF
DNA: TGTGCCAGCTCACCAAGGTCCTGGGGCACGAACACTGAAGCTTTCTTT

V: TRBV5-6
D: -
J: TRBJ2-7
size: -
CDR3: CASSFNPGAYEQYF
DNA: TGTGCCAGCAGCTTCAACCCAGGAGCCTACGAGCAGTACTTC

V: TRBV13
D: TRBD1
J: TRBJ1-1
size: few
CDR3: CASRDTGDNTEAFF
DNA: TGTGCCAGCAGAGATACAGGGGATAACACTGAAGCTTTCTTT

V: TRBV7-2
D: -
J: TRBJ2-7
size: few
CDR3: CASSLEVGSYEQYF
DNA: TGTGCCAGCAGCTTAGAGGTCGGATCCTACGAGCAGTACTTC

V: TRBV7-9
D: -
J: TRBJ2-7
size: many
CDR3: CASSPLYEQYF
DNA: TGTGCCAGCAGCCCCCTCTACGAGCAGTACTTC

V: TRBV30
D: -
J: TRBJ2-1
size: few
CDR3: CASYGHSSYNEQFF
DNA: TGTGCCTCTTACGGGCATAGCTCCTACAATGAGCAGTTCTTC

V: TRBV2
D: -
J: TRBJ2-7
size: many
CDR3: CASSPGAGQF
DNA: TGTGCCAGCAGCCCCGGGGCGGGCCAATTC

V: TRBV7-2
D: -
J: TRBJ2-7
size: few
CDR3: CASSLFDSYEQYF
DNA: TGTGCCAGCAGCTTATTTGACTCCTACGAGCAGTACTTC

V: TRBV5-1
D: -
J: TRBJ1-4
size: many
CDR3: CASSLWDTNEKLFF
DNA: TGCGCCAGCAGCTTATGGGACACTAATGAAAAACTGTTTTTT

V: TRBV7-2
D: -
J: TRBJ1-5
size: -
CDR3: CASSAYSNQPQHF
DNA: TGTGCCAGCAGCGCGTATAGCAATCAGCCCCAGCATTTT

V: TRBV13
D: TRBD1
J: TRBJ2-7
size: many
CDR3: CASSLVRGPQYF
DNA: TGTGCCAGCAGCTTAGTGAGGGGGCCGCAGTACTTC

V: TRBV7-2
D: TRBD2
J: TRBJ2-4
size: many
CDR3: CASSLGVPWEGLAKNIQYF
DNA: TGTGCCAGCAGCTTGGGGGTACCCTGGGAGGGATTAGCCAAAAACATTCAGTACTTC

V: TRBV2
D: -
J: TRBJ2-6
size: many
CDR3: CASSAETGRMLSGANVLTF
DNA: TGTGCCAGCAGTGCGGAGACAGGGAGGATGCTCTCTGGGGCCAACGTCCTGACTTTC

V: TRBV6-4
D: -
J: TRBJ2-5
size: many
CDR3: CASKEAKCRPETQYF
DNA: TGTGCCAGCAAGGAAGCTAAGTGCCGGCCAGAGACCCAGTACTTC

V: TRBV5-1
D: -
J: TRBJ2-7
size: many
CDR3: CASSEQGYEQYF
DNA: TGCGCCAGCAGCGAACAGGGTTACGAGCAGTACTTC

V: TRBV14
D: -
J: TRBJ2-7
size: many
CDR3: CASSHGGYGEQYF
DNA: TGTGCCAGCAGCCATGGAGGGTACGGCGAGCAGTACTTC

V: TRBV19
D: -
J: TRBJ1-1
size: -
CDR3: CASSNAVSEAFF
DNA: TGTGCCAGTAGTAATGCGGTTTCTGAAGCTTTCTTT

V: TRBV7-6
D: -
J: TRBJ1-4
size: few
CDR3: CASSLVTWGRANEKLFF
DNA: TGTGCCAGCAGCTTAGTTACCTGGGGACGGGCTAATGAAAAACTGTTTTTT

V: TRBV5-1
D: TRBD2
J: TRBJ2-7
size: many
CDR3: CASSLGLAGGPSYEQYF
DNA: TGCGCCAGCAGCTTGGGGCTAGCGGGAGGACCTAGCTACGAGCAGTACTTC